Presented here are 27 T cell receptor beta chains from one specimen sequenced in a study of blood T cell repertoires in COVID-19. The method was immunoSEQ multiplex PCR; TCRdb's version includes in-frame clones alone and lacks a portion of them. The table records a few hundred thousand clones, about nine tenths of them present only once. Sequenced sample: PBMCs or T cells enriched from blood (not recorded which). These receptors all stem from a middle-aged woman with acute COVID-19.

The chain couples TRBV7-9 to TRBJ2-5, with D unclear. The CDR3 has 13 amino acids. The V gene's germline CDR1 is SEHNR and CDR2 FQNEAQ (reference sequence). V lost 5 bases to trimming and J lost 6 bases, with 13 bases between them. The CDR3 here is CASSLLEAQTQYF. Here the CDR3 DNA reads TGTGCCAGCAGCCTCCTCGAGGCCCAGACCCAGTACTTC.

This clone was seen once. The V and J genes are TRBV5-1 and TRBJ2-5; a possible D gene is TRBD2 (5 bases). This CDR3 is 14 amino acids long. Trimming shortened V by 4 bases and J by 5 bases, and 15 bases separated the two germline ends. Germline V gene sequence: CDR1 SGHRS, CDR2 YFSETQ. The CDR3 DNA sequence: TGCGCCAGCAGCCGCGCGGGCGCGGGTGAGACCCAGTACTTC. Amino acids: CASSRAGAGETQYF.

The V gene is TRBV5-1, the J gene TRBJ2-1; 15 positions match TRBD2. The CDR3 loop spans 17 amino acids. Germline assignment: CDR1 SGHRS and CDR2 YFSETQ. With 4 bases clipped from V and 3 bases from J, the junction kept 5 bases outside the gene matches. The CDR3 coding sequence is TGCGCCAGCAGCGCCGGACTAGCGGGAGGGGTCTACAATGAGCAGTTCTTC. It codes for CASSAGLAGGVYNEQFF.

The chain links TRBV9 to TRBJ1-5; D gene uncertain. Germline loops: CDR1 SGDLS, CDR2 YYNGEE. The CDR3 extends over 13 amino acids. Between the trimmed V and J ends, which lost 7 bases and 4 bases, there was a span of 12 bases. CDR3 sequence: CASGPGHNQPQHF. CDR3 bases: TGTGCCAGCGGGCCAGGCCATAATCAGCCCCAGCATTTT.

This chain joins TRBV30 and TRBJ1-2; D gene ambiguous. The V end lost 0 bases, the J end lost 6 bases, and 8 bases lay between the germline ends. The CDR3 runs 12 residues. Per the germline V gene, CDR1 is GTSNPN and CDR2 is SVGIG (reference sequence). The CDR3 loop reads CAWSVSRNGYTF. Here the CDR3 DNA reads TGTGCCTGGAGTGTCAGCAGGAATGGCTACACCTTC.

The chain has TRBV28 and TRBJ2-7; 9 bases are shared with TRBD1. The ends lost 6 bases at V and 4 bases at J; junction bases unmatched: 7. This CDR3 spans 14 amino acids. CDR1 and CDR2 (germline): MDHEN, SYDVKM. CDR3 coding DNA: TGTGCCAGCAGCCCCGGCGGACAGGGGTACGAGCAGTACTTC. It encodes CASSPGGQGYEQYF. The variable domain in full, with the rest retrieved from reference TRBV28 and TRBJ2-7, is DVKVTQSSRYLVKRTGEKVFLECVQDMDHENMFWYRQDPGLGLRLIYFSYDVKMKEKGDIPEGYSVSREKKERFSLILESASTNQTSMYLCASSPGGQGYEQYFGPGTRLTVT.

The rearrangement links TRBV27 to TRBJ1-2, with TRBD1 identical over 9 bases. Germline values: CDR1 MNHEY, CDR2 SMNVEV (reference sequence). V was clipped by 8 bases and J by 4 bases; unmatched bases: 8. This CDR3 region has 14 residues. This CDR3 is CASSPQGAVYGYTF. As DNA, the CDR3 is TGTGCCAGCTCTCCACAGGGGGCGGTCTATGGCTACACCTTC.

The chain is built from TRBV4-2 and TRBJ2-1; 11 bases match TRBD2. This CDR3 contains 17 residues. Per germline, CDR1 LGHNA and CDR2 YNFKEQ. The junction had 5 bases not matched to a gene; V was cut back by 0 bases and J by 4 bases. CDR3 coding DNA: TGTGCCAGCAGCCAAGATCTTCTAGCGGGGGGATACAATGAGCAGTTCTTC. This codes for CASSQDLLAGGYNEQFF.

This clone was recorded at least ten times. The chain recombines TRBV19 with TRBJ1-5, with D perhaps matching TRBD1 (5 bases). CDR3 size: 13 residues. The germline V and J ends were trimmed by 7 bases and 7 bases, with 14 bases remaining between them. CDR1 is LNHDA and CDR2 is SQIVND in the germline V gene (reference sequence). CDR3 sequence: CASTQQGYQPQHF. In DNA form, the CDR3 reads TGTGCCAGTACCCAGCAGGGATACCAGCCCCAGCATTTT.

This clone was counted a few times. The chain carries TRBV5-8 and TRBJ1-5; 9 bases map to TRBD1. The CDR3 is 18 amino acids. CDR1 and CDR2 from the germline V gene are SGHTS and YDEGEE. J lost 0 bases, V lost 6 bases, and 13 bases had no gene match. The CDR3 nucleotides read TGTGCCAGCAACTTCCGGGACAGGGTGCTATCTAGCAATCAGCCCCAGCATTTT. Its protein is CASNFRDRVLSSNQPQHF.

This sequence joins TRBV7-2 and TRBJ2-2; 10 bases agree with TRBD1. The CDR3 has 15 residues. Germline-derived CDR1 and CDR2 are SGHTA and FQGNSA. With V trimmed by 3 bases and J by 7 bases, 5 bases remained unmatched. The CDR3 coding sequence is TGTGCCAGCAGCTTCCCGGGACAGGGGATCGGGGAGCTGTTTTTT. Protein product: CASSFPGQGIGELFF.

The genes are TRBV14 and TRBJ2-3, with 12 positions matching TRBD2. The CDR3 covers 20 residues. Germline trimming cut 1 base from V and 0 bases from J; bases unmatched to any gene: 11. The germline CDR1 and CDR2 sequences are SGHDN and FVKESK. The CDR3 loop is CASSQGDKGLAGPSTDTQYF. Written as DNA, the CDR3 is TGTGCCAGCAGCCAAGGCGATAAGGGACTAGCGGGTCCTAGCACAGATACGCAGTATTTT.

The V and J genes are TRBV10-3 and TRBJ1-2; a weak D match, TRBD1 (5 bases). The CDR3 contains 15 residues. Germline assignment: CDR1 ENHRY and CDR2 SYGVKD. The V and J ends lost 11 bases and 3 bases respectively, with 22 bases between them. Here the CDR3 DNA reads TGTGCCTCGCGGGAGGGGCTCTCGGAGGACTATGGCTACACCTTC. This encodes CASREGLSEDYGYTF.

Comment on this clone: Other DNA variants within this sample encode the same CDR3. V usage is TRBV5-1 and J usage is TRBJ2-1; TRBD2 agrees at 10 bases. V was clipped by 0 bases and J by 4 bases; unmatched bases: 1. The CDR3 runs 15 residues. The germline V gene has CDR1 SGHRS and CDR2 YFSETQ. The CDR3 DNA sequence: TGCGCCAGCAGCTTGGTAGCGGGAGGTTACAATGAGCAGTTCTTC. It translates to CASSLVAGGYNEQFF.

The V gene is TRBV7-9, the J gene TRBJ1-2, with 8 bases lining up with TRBD1. The CDR3 consists of 17 residues. V dropped 5 bases and J dropped 4; count of bases not matched to a gene: 15. CDR1 and CDR2 (germline): SEHNR, FQNEAQ (reference sequence). The CDR3 sequence is CASSLSGQGRSGYGYTF. The CDR3 DNA reads as TGTGCCAGCAGCCTATCAGGACAGGGCAGGAGTGGCTATGGCTACACCTTC.

This chain connects TRBV6-1 to TRBJ2-1; 10 bases map to TRBD2. The length of the CDR3 is 18 residues. V was clipped by 2 bases and J by 10 bases; unmatched bases: 17. The germline V gene has CDR1 MNHNS and CDR2 SASEGT. The CDR3, as DNA: TGTGCCAGCAGTGAATTTGGGGAGGGACTAGCGTTACTGGGGGAGCAGTTCTTC. Protein sequence: CASSEFGEGLALLGEQFF.

The chain recombines TRBV5-1 with TRBJ1-1; D perhaps matches TRBD1 (6 bases). The CDR3 has 15 amino acids. With 3 bases removed from V and 2 bases from J, the gap between germline ends came to 14 bases. Germline values: CDR1 SGHRS, CDR2 YFSETQ. The CDR3 here is CASSSVWGLNTEAFF. In nucleotides, the CDR3 is TGCGCCAGCAGCTCCGTTTGGGGGCTAAACACTGAAGCTTTCTTT.

The CDR3 nucleotides are TGCGCCAGCAGCGTTGCCGGGACAGGGAATGAAAAACTGTTTTTT. It specifies CASSVAGTGNEKLFF. The chain is built from TRBV5-1 and TRBJ1-4; 9 nucleotides agree with TRBD1. Trimming removed 4 bases from V and 5 bases from J; junction bases left unmatched: 6. Per the germline V gene, CDR1 is SGHRS and CDR2 is YFSETQ. This CDR3 has 15 amino acids.

The genes are TRBV27 and TRBJ2-2; D is unresolved. The germline CDR1 and CDR2 sequences are MNHEY and SMNVEV (reference sequence). Trimming shortened V by 3 bases and J by 5 bases, and 10 bases separated the two germline ends. There are 14 residues in the CDR3. The CDR3 region is CASSFGVITGELFF. CDR3 DNA: TGTGCCAGCAGTTTCGGAGTTATTACCGGGGAGCTGTTTTTT.

V and J are TRBV10-3 and TRBJ1-5, with no clear D. Germline assignment: CDR1 ENHRY and CDR2 SYGVKD. The V and J ends lost 0 bases and 0 bases respectively, with 9 bases between them. The CDR3 length is 16 residues. The CDR3: CAISESYKNSNQPQHF. The CDR3 region has the DNA TGTGCCATCAGTGAGTCGTACAAAAATAGCAATCAGCCCCAGCATTTT.

The V gene is TRBV15, the J gene TRBJ2-7; D may be TRBD1 (6 bases). The V end was cut by 8 bases, the J end by 7 bases, with 15 bases between. The CDR3 contains 12 residues. CDR1 LNHNV and CDR2 YYDKDF come from the germline V gene (reference sequence). Here the CDR3 reads CATRDKGREQYV. As DNA, the CDR3 is TGTGCCACCCGGGACAAGGGTAGGGAGCAGTACGTC.

V is TRBV5-1 and J is TRBJ2-3; 10 bases map to TRBD2. There are 17 residues in the CDR3. V dropped 4 bases and J dropped 1; count of bases not matched to a gene: 9. Germline V gives CDR1 SGHRS, CDR2 YFSETQ. CDR3 in amino acids: CASSTWTSGVRTDTQYF. CDR3 nucleotide sequence: TGCGCCAGCAGCACATGGACTAGCGGAGTTCGCACAGATACGCAGTATTTT.

This chain joins TRBV6-5 and TRBJ1-6; weak D call: TRBD1 (6 bases). Germline V gene sequence: CDR1 MNHEY, CDR2 SVGAGI. This CDR3 is built from 15 residues. V lost 6 bases and J 6 bases, leaving 15 bases between the germline ends. CDR3 sequence reads: CASRAGGARNSPLHF. CDR3 nucleotide sequence: TGTGCCAGCAGGGCCGGGGGGGCGCGTAATTCACCCCTCCACTTT.

The gene calls are TRBV7-2 and TRBJ2-1, with D uncertain. This CDR3 is built from 11 residues. Trimming removed 4 bases from V and 6 bases from J, with 4 bases in between. Germline CDR1 SGHTA, CDR2 FQGNSA. This CDR3 is CASSYINEQFF. CDR3 coding DNA: TGTGCCAGCAGCTATATCAATGAGCAGTTCTTC.

The chain has TRBV2 and TRBJ1-6; 7 positions match TRBD1. Trimming took 6 bases from V and 8 from J; bases not matched to a gene: 7. The V gene's germline CDR1 is SNHLY and CDR2 FYNNEI. The CDR3 has 14 amino acids. The chain's CDR3 is CASRRDSVYSPLHF. CDR3 nucleotide sequence: TGTGCCAGCAGGAGGGACAGTGTTTATTCACCCCTCCACTTT.

The table lists this clone with a count of one. This chain uses TRBV9 with TRBJ2-5, with D possibly being TRBD2 (5 bases). V lost 4 bases and J lost 4, with 14 bases in between. The CDR3 runs 14 residues. Germline loops: CDR1 SGDLS, CDR2 YYNGEE. The CDR3 loop reads CASSQSGPRETQYF. The DNA of the CDR3 is TGTGCCAGCAGCCAAAGCGGACCTCGAGAGACCCAGTACTTC. The full variable domain, with the rest looked up from reference TRBV9 and TRBJ2-5, is DSGVTQTPKHLITATGQRVTLRCSPRSGDLSVYWYQQSLDQGLQFLIQYYNGEERAKGNILERFSAQQFPDLHSELNLSSLELGDSALYFCASSQSGPRETQYFGPGTRLLVL.

The chain uses TRBV3-1 (or the pseudogene TRBV3-2) and TRBJ2-7; TRBD2 might be the D (5 bases). This CDR3 region has 13 residues. Germline V gives CDR1 LGHDT, CDR2 YNNKEL (reference sequence). V lost 4 bases, J lost 6 bases, and 13 bases lay in between. As DNA, the CDR3 is TGTGCCAGCAGCCGGGAGTCCAGTTCCGAGCAGTACTTC. It encodes CASSRESSSEQYF.